One T cell receptor (beta chain) is described in this entry. It may be a read error: a sequence one base away is much more abundant. TCR beta CDR3 regions were amplified from RNA transcripts. RT-PCR in the first round used HTBI primers; a second-round multiplex PCR followed. TCRdb itself ran the multiplex PCR reads through MiXCR, one entry per CDR3 protein. The profile shows approximately 380,000 distinct CDR3 sequences, 21% of them singletons. This record comes from a study of Graves' ophthalmopathy and Graves' hyperthyroidism. Being free of ophthalmopathy for 18 months of follow-up defined stable hyperthyroidism. This CDR3 has 13 amino acids. Germline CDR1 and CDR2: DFQATT and SNEGSKA (reference sequence). V trimming: 0 bases; J trimming: 14 bases; junction bases outside the gene matches: 10.

The sequence derives from a young woman with stable Graves' hyperthyroidism. Sequenced: peripheral blood. This sequence joins TRBV20-1 and TRBJ2-5, with 9 bases that match TRBD1. This CDR3 reads CSARDLRGTGKYF. In DNA, the CDR3 is TGCAGTGCTAGAGATCTACGAGGGACAGGGAAATACTTC.